This T cell receptor beta chain came from a study of blood T cell repertoires in COVID-19. For the study at large: Both acute and convalescent COVID-19 samples were obtained from the United States, Italy and Spain. T cells, B-cell-depleted T cells, or PBMCs supplied cDNA or gDNA.

Original analysis: The authors estimated nucleated cell counts from reference gene primer amplification. The table came from immunoSEQ multiplex PCR; TCRdb's copy has only in-frame clones and leaves some out. From that table come the V and J calls and clone size; the DNA was used to work out D and trimming. The table includes 100,000 to 150,000 clones, around four fifths detected once. Germline V gene lookup returns CDR1 KGHDR and CDR2 SFDVKD. Between the trimmed V and J ends, which lost 9 bases and 4 bases, there was a span of 14 bases. This CDR3 contains 13 residues. This sequence joins TRBV24-1 and TRBJ2-5; D perhaps matches TRBD2 (5 bases). The specimen sequenced was peripheral blood. This clonotype was obtained from a human donor in a cohort sampled during active COVID-19. This chain's CDR3 is CATAPDYGETQYF. The CDR3 bases are TGTGCCACCGCCCCCGACTATGGAGAGACCCAGTACTTC.